Below, 9 T cell receptor beta chains from the same sample are listed, as sequenced in a study of blood T cell repertoires in COVID-19. Only in-frame clones appear in the TCRdb table, and some are missing; sequencing was by immunoSEQ multiplex PCR. The sample holds 100,000 to 150,000 clones; roughly 84% are singletons and the top ten take approximately 13%. The sequenced material came from peripheral blood. The receptor source for this set is a woman under 40 who had recovered from COVID-19.

This rearrangement joins TRBV4-2 to TRBJ2-3; 7 nucleotides match TRBD2. J lost 3 bases, V lost 0 bases, and 6 bases had no gene match. Per the germline V gene, CDR1 is LGHNA and CDR2 is YNFKEQ. The CDR3 covers 16 residues. The CDR3 sequence: CASSQERGIGTDTQYF. CDR3 nucleotides: TGTGCCAGCAGCCAAGAGCGGGGGATAGGAACAGATACGCAGTATTTT.

This chain joins TRBV7-9 and TRBJ2-1, with a possible D match to TRBD1 (5 bases). From germline, CDR1 is SEHNR and CDR2 FQNEAQ (reference sequence). This CDR3 comprises 14 residues. The V end lost 4 bases, the J end lost 2 bases, and 9 bases lay between the germline ends. For the CDR3, the DNA is TGTGCCAGCAGCTCACAGGCTACCTACAATGAGCAGTTCTTC. This gives the protein CASSSQATYNEQFF.

The chain carries TRBV9 and TRBJ2-5; the match to TRBD2 covers 11 bases. The CDR3 extends over 18 amino acids. The V gene's germline CDR1 is SGDLS and CDR2 YYNGEE. V lost 3 bases to trimming and J lost 4 bases; unmatched junction nucleotides: 14. Written as DNA, the CDR3 is TGTGCCAGCAGCGCGCCACTAGCGGGAGATCCGGGGGGAGAGACCCAGTACTTC. Translated, it gives CASSAPLAGDPGGETQYF. Filled out from reference TRBV9 and TRBJ2-5, the complete variable domain reads DSGVTQTPKHLITATGQRVTLRCSPRSGDLSVYWYQQSLDQGLQFLIQYYNGEERAKGNILERFSAQQFPDLHSELNLSSLELGDSALYFCASSAPLAGDPGGETQYFGPGTRLLVL.

The count of this clone is one. The chain joins TRBV19 to TRBJ2-7; 7 bases agree with TRBD2. CDR1 is LNHDA, CDR2 SQIVND, per germline (reference sequence). This CDR3 contains 15 residues. V shed 7 bases, J shed 0 bases, and the junction held 9 bases outside the gene matches. CDR3 protein: CASTAAAGSSYEQYF. The CDR3 DNA is TGTGCCAGTACCGCAGCAGCGGGGAGCTCCTACGAGCAGTACTTC.

The chain is built from TRBV20-1 and TRBJ1-1, with D hard to call. CDR1 DFQATT and CDR2 SNEGSKA come from the germline V gene (reference sequence). CDR3 length: 10 amino acids. The V and J ends lost 5 bases and 2 bases respectively, with 3 bases between them. The CDR3 bases are TGCAGTGCTTCTAACACTGAAGCTTTCTTT. As protein: CSASNTEAFF.

The V call is TRBV9, the J call TRBJ1-2; 11 nucleotides align to TRBD1. The CDR3 extends over 16 amino acids. CDR1 SGDLS and CDR2 YYNGEE come from the germline V gene. The ends lost 3 bases at V and 6 bases at J; junction bases unmatched: 10. Written as DNA, the CDR3 is TGTGCCAGCAGCGCTCTAACGGGACAGGGGGAGAATGGCTACACCTTC. Amino acid sequence: CASSALTGQGENGYTF. The full variable domain, with the rest looked up from reference TRBV9 and TRBJ1-2, is DSGVTQTPKHLITATGQRVTLRCSPRSGDLSVYWYQQSLDQGLQFLIQYYNGEERAKGNILERFSAQQFPDLHSELNLSSLELGDSALYFCASSALTGQGENGYTFGSGTRLTVV.

The chain recombines TRBV6-1 with TRBJ2-7; 8 positions agree with TRBD1. The length of the CDR3 is 15 residues. V gave up 2 bases and J gave up 4 bases; unmatched junction bases: 7. The germline gives CDR1 MNHNS, CDR2 SASEGT. The CDR3 sequence: CASSEWGTGPYEQYF. DNA of the CDR3: TGTGCCAGCAGTGAATGGGGGACAGGCCCATACGAGCAGTACTTC.

With regard to this clone: The sample holds other DNA sequences that translate to the same CDR3. This rearrangement joins TRBV18 to TRBJ2-5; D is undetermined. CDR3 length equals 13 residues. V lost 1 base, J lost 4 bases, and 7 bases lay in between. The germline V gene encodes CDR1 KGHSH and CDR2 LQKENI. CDR3 in DNA: TGTGCCAGCTCACCACTCCCGGGAGAGACCCAGTACTTC. Translated, it gives CASSPLPGETQYF.

The chain couples TRBV28 to TRBJ2-5; D possibly corresponds to TRBD1 (5 bases). CDR3 length: 12 residues. Germline V gene sequence: CDR1 MDHEN, CDR2 SYDVKM. V was cut by 6 bases and J by 4 bases, with 9 bases left in between. CDR3: CASRDRGETQYF. The CDR3 DNA reads TGTGCCAGCAGGGATAGGGGAGAGACCCAGTACTTC.